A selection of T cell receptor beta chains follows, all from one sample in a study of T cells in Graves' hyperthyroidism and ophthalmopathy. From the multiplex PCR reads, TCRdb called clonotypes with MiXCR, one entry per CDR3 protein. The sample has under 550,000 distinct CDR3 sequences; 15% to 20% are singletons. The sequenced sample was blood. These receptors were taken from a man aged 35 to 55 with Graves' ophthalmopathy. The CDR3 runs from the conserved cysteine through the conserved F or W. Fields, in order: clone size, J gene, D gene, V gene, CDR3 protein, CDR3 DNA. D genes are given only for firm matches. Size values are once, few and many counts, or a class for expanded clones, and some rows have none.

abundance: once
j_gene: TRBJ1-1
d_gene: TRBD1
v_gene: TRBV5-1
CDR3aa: CASSLGTGDMAFF
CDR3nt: TGCGCCAGCAGCTTGGGGACAGGGGATATGGCTTTCTTT

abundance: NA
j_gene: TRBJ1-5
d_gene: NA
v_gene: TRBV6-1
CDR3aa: CASSPASGPPYQPQHF
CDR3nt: TGTGCCAGCAGCCCCGCCTCGGGCCCCCCCTACCAGCCCCAGCATTTT

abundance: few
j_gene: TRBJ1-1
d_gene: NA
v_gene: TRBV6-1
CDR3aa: CASRPQGGGTEAFF
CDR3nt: TGTGCCAGCAGACCACAAGGGGGAGGAACCGAAGCTTTCTTT

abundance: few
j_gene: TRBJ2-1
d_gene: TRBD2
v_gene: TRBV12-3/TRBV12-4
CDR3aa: CASRAGRQAAGAPHYNEQFF
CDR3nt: TGTGCCAGCAGGGCTGGCCGACAGGCAGCGGGGGCCCCTCACTACAATGAGCAGTTCTTC

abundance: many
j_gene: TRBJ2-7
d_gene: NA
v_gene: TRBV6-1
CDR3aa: CASSTHPGWWEQYF
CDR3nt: TGTGCCAGCAGTACCCATCCGGGCTGGTGGGAGCAGTACTTC

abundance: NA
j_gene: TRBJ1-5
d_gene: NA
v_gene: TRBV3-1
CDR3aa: CASSQGRSQPQHF
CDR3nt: TGTGCCAGCAGCCAAGGCCGGTCTCAGCCCCAGCATTTT

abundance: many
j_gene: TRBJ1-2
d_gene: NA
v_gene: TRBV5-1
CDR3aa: CASSNGQSFGYTF
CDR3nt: TGCGCCAGCAGCAACGGACAGTCATTCGGCTACACCTTC

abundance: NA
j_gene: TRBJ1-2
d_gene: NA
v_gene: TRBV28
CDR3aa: CASTSSRPGYTF
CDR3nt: TGTGCCAGCACCTCGTCAAGGCCAGGCTACACCTTC

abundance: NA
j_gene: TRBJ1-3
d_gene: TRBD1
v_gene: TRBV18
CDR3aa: CASSPVRLGTVSGNTIYF
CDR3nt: TGTGCCAGCTCACCAGTCCGTTTAGGGACAGTCTCTGGAAACACCATATATTTT

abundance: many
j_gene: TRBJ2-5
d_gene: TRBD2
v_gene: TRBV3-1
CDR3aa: CASSRTSGEKETQYF
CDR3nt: TGTGCCAGCAGCCGTACTAGCGGGGAAAAAGAGACCCAGTACTTC

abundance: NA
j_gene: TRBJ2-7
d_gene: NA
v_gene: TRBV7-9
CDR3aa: CASSLKGLTTGEQYF
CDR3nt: TGTGCCAGCAGCTTAAAAGGTCTCACCACCGGAGAGCAGTACTTC

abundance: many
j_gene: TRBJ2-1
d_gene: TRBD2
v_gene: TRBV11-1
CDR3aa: CASSFSGGINEQFF
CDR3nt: TGTGCCAGCAGCTTTAGCGGGGGGATCAATGAGCAGTTCTTC

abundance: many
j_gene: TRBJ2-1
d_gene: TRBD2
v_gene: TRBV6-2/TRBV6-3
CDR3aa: CASRPGLAGGSEQFF
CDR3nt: TGTGCCAGCAGACCGGGACTAGCGGGAGGATCTGAGCAGTTCTTC

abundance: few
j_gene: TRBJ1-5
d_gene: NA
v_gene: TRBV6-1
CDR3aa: CASSHRSNQPQHF
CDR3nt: TGTGCCAGCAGTCACAGGAGCAATCAGCCCCAGCATTTT

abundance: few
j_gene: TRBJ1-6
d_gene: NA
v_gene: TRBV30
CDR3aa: CAWSVQLGPLHF
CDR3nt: TGTGCCTGGAGTGTACAGCTGGGTCCCCTCCACTTT

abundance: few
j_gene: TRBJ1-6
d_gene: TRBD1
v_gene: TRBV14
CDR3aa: CASSGRDRDYSPLHF
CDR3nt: TGTGCCAGCAGCGGCCGGGACAGGGATTATTCACCCCTCCACTTT

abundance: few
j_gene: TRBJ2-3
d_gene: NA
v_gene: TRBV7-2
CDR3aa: CASSLPGGTDTQYF
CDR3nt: TGTGCCAGCAGCTTACCAGGGGGCACAGATACGCAGTATTTT

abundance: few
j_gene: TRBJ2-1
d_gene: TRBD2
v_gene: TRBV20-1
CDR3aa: CSARTSEKRNPYNEQFF
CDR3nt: TGCAGTGCTAGGACTAGCGAAAAGAGAAATCCCTACAATGAGCAGTTCTTC

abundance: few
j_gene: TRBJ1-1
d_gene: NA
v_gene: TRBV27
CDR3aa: CASSFQGWDTEAFF
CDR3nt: TGTGCCAGCAGTTTTCAGGGGTGGGACACTGAAGCTTTCTTT

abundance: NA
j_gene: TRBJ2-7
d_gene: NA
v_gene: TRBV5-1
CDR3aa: CASGLALGYEQYF
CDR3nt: TGCGCCAGCGGCTTGGCCTTGGGTTACGAGCAGTACTTC

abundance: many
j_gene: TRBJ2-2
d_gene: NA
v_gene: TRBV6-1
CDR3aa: CASNLVRNTGELFF
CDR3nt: TGTGCCAGCAACCTAGTCAGGAACACCGGGGAGCTGTTTTTT

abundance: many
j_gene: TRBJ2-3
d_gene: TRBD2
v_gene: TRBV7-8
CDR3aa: CASSPSGHLTDTQYF
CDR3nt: TGTGCCAGCAGCCCTAGCGGGCACCTCACAGATACGCAGTATTTT

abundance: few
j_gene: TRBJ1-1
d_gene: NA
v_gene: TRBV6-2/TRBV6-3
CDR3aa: CASSYYQHEAFF
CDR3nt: TGTGCCAGCAGTTACTACCAGCATGAAGCTTTCTTT

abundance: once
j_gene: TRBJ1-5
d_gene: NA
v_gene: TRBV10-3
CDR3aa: CAISEGRVQPQHF
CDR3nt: TGTGCCATCAGTGAGGGCCGGGTGCAGCCCCAGCATTTT

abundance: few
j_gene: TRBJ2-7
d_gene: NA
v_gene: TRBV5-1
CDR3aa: CASSRDLGGSEQYF
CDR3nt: TGCGCCAGCAGCCGGGATCTGGGTGGGAGCGAGCAGTACTTC

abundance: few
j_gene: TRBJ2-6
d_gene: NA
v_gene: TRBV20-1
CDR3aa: CSARVPSVVNVLTF
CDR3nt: TGCAGTGCTAGAGTCCCGTCGGTTGTCAACGTCCTGACTTTC

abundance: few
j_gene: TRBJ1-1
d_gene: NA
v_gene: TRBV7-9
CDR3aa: CASSLYRSATEAFF
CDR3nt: TGTGCCAGCAGCTTATATAGGAGCGCGACTGAAGCTTTCTTT

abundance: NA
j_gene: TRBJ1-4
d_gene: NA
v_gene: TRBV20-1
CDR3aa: CSAREDEKLFF
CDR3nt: TGCAGTGCTAGAGAGGATGAAAAACTGTTTTTT

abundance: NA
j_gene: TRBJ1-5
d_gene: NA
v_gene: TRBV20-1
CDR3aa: CSARVAGTSIKPQHF
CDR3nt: TGCAGTGCTAGAGTAGCTGGGACGTCGATCAAGCCCCAGCATTTT

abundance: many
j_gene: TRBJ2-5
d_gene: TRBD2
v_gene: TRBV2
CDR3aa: CASSDGLAGNQETQYF
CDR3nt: TGTGCCAGCAGCGACGGACTAGCGGGGAATCAAGAGACCCAGTACTTC

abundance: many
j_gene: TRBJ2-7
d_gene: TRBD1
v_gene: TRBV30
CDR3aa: CAWSSQGAVYEQYF
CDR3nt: TGTGCCTGGAGCTCACAGGGGGCGGTTTACGAGCAGTACTTC

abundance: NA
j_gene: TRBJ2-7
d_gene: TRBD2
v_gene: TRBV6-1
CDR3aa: CASSAYSLPSGSNEQYF
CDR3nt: TGTGCCAGCAGTGCCTATTCCCTTCCAAGCGGGAGTAACGAGCAGTACTTC

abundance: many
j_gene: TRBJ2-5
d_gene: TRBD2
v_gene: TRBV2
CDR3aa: CASSEFLAGDRETQYF
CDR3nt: TGTGCCAGCAGTGAGTTCCTAGCGGGGGACCGGGAGACCCAGTACTTC

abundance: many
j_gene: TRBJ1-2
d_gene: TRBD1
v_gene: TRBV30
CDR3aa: CAFTSADRVYGYTF
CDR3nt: TGTGCCTTTACCTCGGCGGACAGGGTCTATGGCTACACCTTC

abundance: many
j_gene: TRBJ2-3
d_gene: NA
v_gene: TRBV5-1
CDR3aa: CASSSRAHTDTQYF
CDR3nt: TGCGCCAGCAGCTCCCGGGCTCACACAGATACGCAGTATTTT

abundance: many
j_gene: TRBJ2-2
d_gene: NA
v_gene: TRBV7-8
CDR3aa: CASREAAPGELFF
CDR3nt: TGTGCCAGCAGGGAGGCCGCTCCCGGGGAGCTGTTTTTT

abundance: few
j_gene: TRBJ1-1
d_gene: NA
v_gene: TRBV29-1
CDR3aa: CSVGRLEGEPEAFF
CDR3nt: TGCAGCGTTGGAAGGTTAGAGGGGGAGCCTGAAGCTTTCTTT

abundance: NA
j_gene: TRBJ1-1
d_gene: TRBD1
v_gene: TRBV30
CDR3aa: CASSAPGQGGTEAFF
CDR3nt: TGTGCCAGTAGTGCCCCGGGACAGGGGGGCACTGAAGCTTTCTTT

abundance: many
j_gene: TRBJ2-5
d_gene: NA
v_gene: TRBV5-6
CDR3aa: CASSLKGAQETQYF
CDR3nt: TGTGCCAGCAGCTTAAAAGGGGCCCAAGAGACCCAGTACTTC

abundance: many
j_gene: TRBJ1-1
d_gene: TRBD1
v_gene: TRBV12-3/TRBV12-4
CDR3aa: CASSRQGNTEAFF
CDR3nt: TGTGCCAGCAGCCGACAGGGGAACACTGAAGCTTTCTTT

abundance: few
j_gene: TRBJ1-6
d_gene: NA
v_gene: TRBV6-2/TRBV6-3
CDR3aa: CASNTGETLHF
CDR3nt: TGTGCCAGCAATACTGGGGAGACCCTCCACTTT

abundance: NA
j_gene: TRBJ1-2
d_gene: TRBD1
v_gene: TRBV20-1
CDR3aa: CSARETGAGGYTF
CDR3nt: TGCAGTGCTAGGGAGACAGGGGCAGGTGGCTACACCTTC

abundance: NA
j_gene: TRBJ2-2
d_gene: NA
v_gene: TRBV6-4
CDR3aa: CTSSYSGGTAGELFF
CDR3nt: TGTACCAGCAGTTACTCAGGTGGAACAGCCGGGGAGCTGTTTTTT

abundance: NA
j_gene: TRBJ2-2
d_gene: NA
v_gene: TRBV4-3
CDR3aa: CASSLEATGRNTGELSF
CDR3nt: TGCGCCAGCAGCCTTGAGGCCACCGGGAGAAACACCGGGGAGCTGTCTTTT

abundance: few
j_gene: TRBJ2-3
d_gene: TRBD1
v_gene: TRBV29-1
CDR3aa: CSVEEVQGSDTQYF
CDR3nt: TGCAGCGTTGAAGAGGTACAGGGGTCAGATACGCAGTATTTT

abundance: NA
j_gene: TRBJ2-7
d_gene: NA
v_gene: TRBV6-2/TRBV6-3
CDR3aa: CASSYRTSTYEQYF
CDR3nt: TGTGCCAGCAGTTACCGGACCTCCACCTACGAGCAGTACTTC

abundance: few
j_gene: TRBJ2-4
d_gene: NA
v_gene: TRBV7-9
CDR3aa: CASSSYQGAKNIQYF
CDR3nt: TGTGCCAGCAGCTCCTATCAGGGAGCCAAAAACATTCAGTACTTC

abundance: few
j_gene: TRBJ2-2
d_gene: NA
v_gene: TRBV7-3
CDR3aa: CASSPPGQGKLFF
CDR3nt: TGTGCCAGCAGCCCCCCCGGGCAGGGGAAGCTGTTTTTT

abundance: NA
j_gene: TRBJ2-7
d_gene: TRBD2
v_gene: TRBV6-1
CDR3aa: CASSLSGTTLYEQYF
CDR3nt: TGTGCCAGCAGTCTATCCGGGACTACCCTCTACGAGCAGTACTTC

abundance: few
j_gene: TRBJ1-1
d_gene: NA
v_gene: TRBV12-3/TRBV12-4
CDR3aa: CASSKQGLAEAFF
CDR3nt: TGTGCCAGCAGTAAACAGGGTCTTGCTGAAGCTTTCTTT

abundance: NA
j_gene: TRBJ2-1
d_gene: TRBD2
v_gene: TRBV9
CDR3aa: CASSPGGTREGEQFF
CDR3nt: TGTGCCAGCAGCCCAGGAGGGACTCGGGAGGGTGAGCAGTTCTTC

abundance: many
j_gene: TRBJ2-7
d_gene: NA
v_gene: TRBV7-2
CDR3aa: CASSLYGGEQYF
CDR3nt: TGTGCCAGCAGCTTGTACGGCGGCGAGCAGTACTTC

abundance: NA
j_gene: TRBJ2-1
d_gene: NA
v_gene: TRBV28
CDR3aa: CASSLIPGTYNEQFF
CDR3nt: TGTGCCAGCAGTTTAATCCCGGGGACCTACAATGAGCAGTTCTTC

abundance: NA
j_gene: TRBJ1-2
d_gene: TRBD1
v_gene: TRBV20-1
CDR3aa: CSAPDRDENYGYTF
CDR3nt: TGCAGTGCTCCGGACAGGGACGAGAACTATGGCTACACCTTC

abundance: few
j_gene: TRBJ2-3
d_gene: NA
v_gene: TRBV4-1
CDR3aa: CASSQGLAAQYF
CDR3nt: TGCGCCAGCAGCCAAGGACTGGCGGCGCAGTATTTT

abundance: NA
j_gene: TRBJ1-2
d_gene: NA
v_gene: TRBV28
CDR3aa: CASKFSQVNYGYTF
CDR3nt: TGTGCCAGCAAGTTTAGTCAGGTTAACTATGGCTACACCTTC

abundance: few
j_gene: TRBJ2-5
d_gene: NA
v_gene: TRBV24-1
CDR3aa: CATSDHGSFQETQYF
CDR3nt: TGTGCCACCAGTGATCACGGATCTTTTCAAGAGACCCAGTACTTC